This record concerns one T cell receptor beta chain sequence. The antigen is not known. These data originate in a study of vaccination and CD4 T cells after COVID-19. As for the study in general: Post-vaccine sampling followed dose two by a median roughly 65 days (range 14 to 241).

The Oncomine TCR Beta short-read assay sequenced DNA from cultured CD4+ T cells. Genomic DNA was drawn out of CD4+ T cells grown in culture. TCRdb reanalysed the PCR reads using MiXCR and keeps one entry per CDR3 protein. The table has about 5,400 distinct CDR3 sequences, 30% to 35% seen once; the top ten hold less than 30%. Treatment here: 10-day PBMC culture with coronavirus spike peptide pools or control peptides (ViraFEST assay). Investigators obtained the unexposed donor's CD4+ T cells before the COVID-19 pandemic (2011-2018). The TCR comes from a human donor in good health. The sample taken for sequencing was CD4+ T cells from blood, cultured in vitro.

CDR3 in DNA: TGTGCCAGCAGCCCGACAGGGCACTATGGCTACACCTTC. This gives the protein CASSPTGHYGYTF. The chain carries TRBV7-9 and TRBJ1-2; 7 bases fit TRBD1. Germline V CDR1 and CDR2: SEHNR, FQNEAQ (reference sequence). Losses at the gene ends were 5 bases for V and 3 bases for J; bases not matched to a gene: 3. The CDR3 has 13 residues.